The rows below give T cell receptor beta chains drawn from one sample of a study of cytomegalovirus exposure and HLA in healthy donors. Some clones are missing from TCRdb's copy, which holds only in-frame ones; the method was immunoSEQ multiplex PCR. The sample carries more than 150,000 clones, around 83% recorded once. The sample comprised PBMCs. These TCRs come from a girl aged 2-10 years in good health and CMV-seropositive. CDR3s include the opening cysteine and the closing phenylalanine or tryptophan. The D gene is left open where the match is weak. Only part of the rows carry a size: once, few, many, or a class if the clone is expanded.

d_call	v_call	clone_size	j_call	cdr3_aa	cdr3_nt
NA	TRBV5-1	NA	TRBJ1-2	CASSLWGRGGGYTF	TGCGCCAGCAGCTTGTGGGGCAGGGGCGGCGGCTACACCTTC
TRBD1	TRBV18	NA	TRBJ2-2	CASSPERTRQGTGELFF	TGTGCCAGCTCACCCGAACGGACTCGACAGGGCACCGGGGAGCTGTTTTTT
NA	TRBV28	NA	TRBJ2-7	CASSLGREQYF	TGTGCCAGCAGTTTAGGCAGGGAGCAGTACTTC
TRBD2	TRBV7-9	once	TRBJ2-4	CASSRTTGAGGNIQYF	TGTGCCAGCAGCCGCACCACGGGGGCGGGAGGAAACATTCAGTACTTC
NA	TRBV4-1	NA	TRBJ1-5	CASSQGMHNLNQPQHF	TGCGCCAGCAGCCAAGGAATGCACAACCTTAATCAGCCCCAGCATTTT
NA	TRBV5-4	NA	TRBJ2-3	CASSLGARGRTDTQYF	TGTGCCAGCAGCTTGGGAGCTAGGGGTCGGACAGATACGCAGTATTTT
TRBD2	TRBV28	NA	TRBJ2-2	CASRPSGRGPGELFF	TGTGCCAGCAGACCAAGCGGGAGGGGGCCCGGGGAGCTGTTTTTT
NA	TRBV6-5	few	TRBJ1-1	CASSSNGQSRSTF	TGTGCCAGCAGTTCGAACGGACAGTCCAGGTCGACCTTT
TRBD1	TRBV6-5	few	TRBJ1-2	CASSRSRGLYGYTF	TGTGCCAGCAGTCGTAGTAGGGGGCTCTATGGCTACACCTTC
NA	TRBV29-1	NA	TRBJ1-5	CSVVSRINSNQPQHF	TGCAGCGTTGTAAGCAGGATAAATAGCAATCAGCCCCAGCATTTT
NA	TRBV28	NA	TRBJ1-4	CASSFSGLSTNEKLFF	TGTGCCAGCAGTTTTTCGGGACTATCAACTAATGAAAAACTGTTTTTT
TRBD1	TRBV29-1	NA	TRBJ2-7	CSVPGQGLGEQYF	TGCAGCGTTCCGGGACAGGGTCTCGGCGAGCAGTACTTC
NA	TRBV4-1	once	TRBJ1-1	CASSQVYRRCEAFF	TGCGCCAGCAGCCAAGTTTATAGGAGATGTGAAGCTTTCTTT
NA	TRBV30	few	TRBJ1-5	CAWRYREGGNQPQHF	TGTGCCTGGAGATACAGGGAGGGAGGCAATCAGCCCCAGCATTTT
TRBD2	TRBV9	NA	TRBJ2-3	CASSVELAGGDTQYF	TGTGCCAGCAGCGTAGAGCTAGCGGGGGGGGATACGCAGTATTTT
NA	TRBV15	NA	TRBJ2-3	CATSREDSSRTDTQYF	TGTGCCACCAGCAGAGAGGACAGTTCTAGAACAGATACGCAGTATTTT
NA	TRBV30	NA	TRBJ2-1	CAWSKMFYGSDPYNEQFF	TGTGCCTGGAGTAAAATGTTTTACGGGAGTGACCCCTACAATGAGCAGTTCTTC
NA	TRBV7-6	NA	TRBJ2-7	CASSFEIGVGEQYF	TGTGCCAGCAGCTTCGAGATAGGGGTGGGTGAGCAGTACTTC
NA	TRBV5-1	NA	TRBJ2-1	CASSLADFNEQFF	TGCGCCAGCAGTCTGGCGGACTTCAATGAGCAGTTCTTC
TRBD1	TRBV5-1	NA	TRBJ2-1	CASSFTGTGIYNEQFF	TGCGCCAGCAGCTTCACCGGGACAGGGATATACAATGAGCAGTTCTTC
TRBD2	TRBV27	NA	TRBJ2-2	CASSLSRLAGRTGELFF	TGTGCCAGCAGTTTGTCCCGACTAGCGGGAAGAACTGGGGAGCTGTTTTTT
TRBD1	TRBV4-2	NA	TRBJ1-1	CASRFFRDRVTEAFF	TGTGCCAGCAGGTTTTTCCGGGACAGGGTCACTGAAGCTTTCTTT
NA	TRBV28	NA	TRBJ1-5	CASTPGQYQPQHF	TGTGCCAGCACTCCGGGTCAATATCAGCCCCAGCATTTT
TRBD2	TRBV27	NA	TRBJ2-1	CASSSSPGTSGVKDNEQFF	TGTGCCAGCAGTTCATCGCCCGGGACTAGCGGAGTAAAGGACAATGAGCAGTTCTTC
TRBD1	TRBV19	NA	TRBJ1-1	CASSHDRVGAFF	TGTGCCAGTAGCCATGACAGGGTGGGAGCTTTCTTT
TRBD2	TRBV28	many	TRBJ2-3	CASSERESTDTQYF	TGTGCCAGCAGTGAGCGGGAGAGCACAGATACGCAGTATTTT
TRBD1	TRBV5-5	few	TRBJ1-2	CASNHKTGNYGYTF	TGTGCCAGCAACCATAAGACAGGGAACTATGGCTACACCTTC
NA	TRBV15	NA	TRBJ1-5	CATSRGAGTASNQPQHF	TGTGCCACCAGCAGAGGGGCCGGGACTGCGAGCAATCAGCCCCAGCATTTT
NA	TRBV7-9	NA	TRBJ2-2	CASSAGNSYTGELFF	TGTGCCAGCAGCGCGGGGAACAGCTACACCGGGGAGCTGTTTTTT
NA	TRBV5-1	NA	TRBJ2-6	CASSPQFDSGANVLTF	TGCGCCAGCAGTCCACAGTTCGACTCTGGGGCCAACGTCCTGACTTTC
TRBD2	TRBV7-9	NA	TRBJ2-7	CASSLDAGLAGGPSYEQYF	TGTGCCAGCAGCTTAGATGCTGGACTAGCGGGAGGCCCATCCTACGAGCAGTACTTC
TRBD2	TRBV19	once	TRBJ2-6	CASGITGGDNVLTF	TGTGCCAGTGGTATTACGGGAGGAGACAACGTCCTGACTTTC
NA	TRBV6-6	NA	TRBJ2-3	CASSYGTFDTQYF	TGTGCCAGCAGTTACGGGACATTTGATACGCAGTATTTT